This TCR beta chain emerged from a study of shared clonotypes between healthy human individuals. Turning to this clone: Its specificity is unknown.

Study results and limitations: Large depth notwithstanding, sorted-subset sequencing proved incomplete by rarefaction.

CDR1 KGHSH and CDR2 LQKENI come from the germline V gene. The CDR3 is 13 residues long. After removal of 5 bases from V and 8 bases from J, the junction contained 3 bases not matched to a gene. Caucasian adults residing in Nashville, Tennessee made up all the donors. Data came from immunoSEQ multiplex PCR; TCRdb stores just in-frame clones and leaves some out. The data hold 800,000 to 1,200,000 clones, with about four fifths observed a single time. This chain connects TRBV18 to TRBJ2-1; 10 bases are a match to TRBD1. This receptor was identified in a man younger than 35 in good health. Some clones in this sample may be carry-over from other donors' samples. Sequenced: memory CD4+ T cells from PBMCs. Subset noted: CD45RA-negative fraction. CDR3 DNA: TGTGCCAGCTCAGACAGGGGGCCTGATGAGCAGTTCTTC. It translates to CASSDRGPDEQFF.